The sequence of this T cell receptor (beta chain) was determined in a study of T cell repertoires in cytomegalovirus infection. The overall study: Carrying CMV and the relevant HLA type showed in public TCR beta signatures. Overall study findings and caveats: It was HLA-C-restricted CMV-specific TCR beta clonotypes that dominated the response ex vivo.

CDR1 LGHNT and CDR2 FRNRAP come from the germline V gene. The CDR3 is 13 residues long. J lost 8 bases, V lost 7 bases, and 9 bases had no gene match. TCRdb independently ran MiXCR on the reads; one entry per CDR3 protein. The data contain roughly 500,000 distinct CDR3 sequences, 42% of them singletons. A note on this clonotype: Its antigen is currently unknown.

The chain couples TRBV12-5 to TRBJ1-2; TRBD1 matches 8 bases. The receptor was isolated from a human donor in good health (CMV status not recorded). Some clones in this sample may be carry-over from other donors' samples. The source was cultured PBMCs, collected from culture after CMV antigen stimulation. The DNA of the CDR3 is TGTGCTAGTGCCTGGACAGGGACCGACGGCTACACCTTC. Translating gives CASAWTGTDGYTF.